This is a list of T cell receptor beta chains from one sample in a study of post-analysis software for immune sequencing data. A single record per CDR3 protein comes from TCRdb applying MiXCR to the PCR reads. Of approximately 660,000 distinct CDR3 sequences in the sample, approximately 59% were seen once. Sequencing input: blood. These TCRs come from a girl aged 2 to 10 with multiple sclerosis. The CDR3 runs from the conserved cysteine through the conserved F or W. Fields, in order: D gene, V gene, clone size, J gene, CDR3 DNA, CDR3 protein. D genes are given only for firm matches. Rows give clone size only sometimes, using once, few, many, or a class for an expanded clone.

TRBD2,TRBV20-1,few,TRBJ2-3,TGCAGTGCTAGCGAGAGCGGGGGATTCTGGAGCACAGATACGCAGTATTTT,CSASESGGFWSTDTQYF
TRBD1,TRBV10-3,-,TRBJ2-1,TGTGCCATCAAACGGACCGGGACAGGGTCGAACAATGAGCAGTTCTTC,CAIKRTGTGSNNEQFF
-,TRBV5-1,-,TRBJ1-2,TGCGCCAGCAGCGATGGACGGTACTATGGCTACACCTTC,CASSDGRYYGYTF
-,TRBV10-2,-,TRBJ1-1,TGCGCCAGCAGTGAGAGAAACCTGAACACTGAAGCTTTCTTT,CASSERNLNTEAFF
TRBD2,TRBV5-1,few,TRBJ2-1,TGCGCCAGCAGCTCTGCTCCCGGGACTAGCCTCAATGAGCAGTTCTTC,CASSSAPGTSLNEQFF
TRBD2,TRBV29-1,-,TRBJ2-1,TGCAGCGTTGAAAAACGGGGGGGTTTTGAAAATGAGCAGTTCTTC,CSVEKRGGFENEQFF
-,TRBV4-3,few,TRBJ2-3,TGCGCCAGCAGCCCACAGGGAGAAACCACAGATACGCAGTATTTT,CASSPQGETTDTQYF
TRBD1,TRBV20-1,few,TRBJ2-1,TGCAGTGCTATGGGACAGGGGGACTTCTACAATGAGCAGTTCTTC,CSAMGQGDFYNEQFF
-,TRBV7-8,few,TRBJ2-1,TGTGCCAGCAGCTTTCGGACAGTCGGGGCCTACAATGAGCAGTTCTTC,CASSFRTVGAYNEQFF
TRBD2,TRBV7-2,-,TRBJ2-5,TGTGCCAGCAGCCTCAAGAAGCGGGGGGGCCGGGGAGAGACCCAGTACTTC,CASSLKKRGGRGETQYF
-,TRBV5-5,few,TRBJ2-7,TGTGCCAGCAGCCTATTCGAATTCTACGAGCAGTACTTC,CASSLFEFYEQYF
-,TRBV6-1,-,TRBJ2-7,TGTGCCAGCAGTGCCGGTCCTCGGGTCGAGCAGTACTTC,CASSAGPRVEQYF
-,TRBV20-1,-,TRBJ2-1,TGCAGTGCCCCCACCGAGGGCCCTGAGCAGTTCTTC,CSAPTEGPEQFF
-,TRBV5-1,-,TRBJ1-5,TGCGCCAGCACAAGACAAGACGGCAATCAGCCCCAGCATTTT,CASTRQDGNQPQHF
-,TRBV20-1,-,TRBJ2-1,TGCAGTTTACCGGGGCGTATGGGGAATGAGCAGTTCTTC,CSLPGRMGNEQFF
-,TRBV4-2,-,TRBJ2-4,TGTGCCAGCAGCCCTGGGAGAGGGGACATTCAGTACTTC,CASSPGRGDIQYF
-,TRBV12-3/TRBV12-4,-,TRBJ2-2,TGTGCCAGCAGTTTCGGCCGGCAAACCCCGAACACCGGGGAGCTGTTTTTT,CASSFGRQTPNTGELFF
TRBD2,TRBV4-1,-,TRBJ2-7,TGCGCCAGCAGCCAAGACCCCTCGGGAGCGGGAGTCTCCTACGAGCAGTACTTC,CASSQDPSGAGVSYEQYF
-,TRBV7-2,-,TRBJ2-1,TGTGCCAGCAGCTTTGGGGCGAGATGGCTGTTCTTC,CASSFGARWLFF
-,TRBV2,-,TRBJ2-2,TGTGCCAGCAGTGAAACTCTCCCGAACACCGGGGAGCTGTTTTTT,CASSETLPNTGELFF
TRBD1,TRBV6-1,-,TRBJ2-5,TGTGCCAGCAGTGAAGCGCTCGGGACAGGGAGCCAAGAGACCCAGTACTTC,CASSEALGTGSQETQYF
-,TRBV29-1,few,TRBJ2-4,TGCAGCGTTGAAGCAGGGGAGGTCAAAAACATTCAGTACTTC,CSVEAGEVKNIQYF
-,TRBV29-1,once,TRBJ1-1,TGCAGCGGACACCTAGCGAACACTGAAGCTTTCTTT,CSGHLANTEAFF
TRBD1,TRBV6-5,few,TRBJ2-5,TGTGCCAGCAGTACACCACAGGGGCAAGAGACCCAGTACTTC,CASSTPQGQETQYF
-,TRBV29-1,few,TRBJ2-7,TGCAGCGTTGTGCCCCGAACGAGGTGGGCCTACGAGCAGTACTTC,CSVVPRTRWAYEQYF
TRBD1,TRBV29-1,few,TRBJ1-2,TGCAGCGTTGAAGAACAGGGGGCTGGTGGCTACACCTTC,CSVEEQGAGGYTF
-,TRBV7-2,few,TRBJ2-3,TGTGCCAGCAGCCTCAAGAGGGATACGCAGTATTTT,CASSLKRDTQYF
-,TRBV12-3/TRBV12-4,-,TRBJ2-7,TGTGCCAGCAGCAAAACCGGGACCCGAGGGATCTACGAGCAGTACTTC,CASSKTGTRGIYEQYF
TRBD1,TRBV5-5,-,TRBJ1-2,TGTGCCAGCAGCTTGAACAGGGGGGTCGATGGGGGCTACACCTTC,CASSLNRGVDGGYTF
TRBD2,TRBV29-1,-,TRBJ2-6,TGCAGCGTTGGGGGAGGGAAAGGGGCCAACGTCCTGACTTTC,CSVGGGKGANVLTF
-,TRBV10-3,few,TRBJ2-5,TGTGCTTCTGGGCCGCTCCAAGAGACCCAGTACTTC,CASGPLQETQYF
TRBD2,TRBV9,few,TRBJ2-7,TGTGCCAGCAGCGTAACTAGCGGGAGTCACGAGCAGTACTTC,CASSVTSGSHEQYF
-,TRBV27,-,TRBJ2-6,TGTGCCAGCAGTTTAAAAGGACGCGGGGCCAACGTCCTGACTTTC,CASSLKGRGANVLTF
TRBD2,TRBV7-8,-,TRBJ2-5,TGTGCCAGCAGCCTAAACGGACTAGCGGGAGTGGTGGAGACCCAGTACTTC,CASSLNGLAGVVETQYF
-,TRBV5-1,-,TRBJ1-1,TGCGCCAGCAGCTCGGAGTTGTGGGTTTCAACTGAAGCTTTCTTT,CASSSELWVSTEAFF
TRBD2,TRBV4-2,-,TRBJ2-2,TGTGCCAGCAGCCAAGATTTGCCCCGGCGGGAGGCCACGAACACCGGGGAGCTGTTTTTT,CASSQDLPRREATNTGELFF
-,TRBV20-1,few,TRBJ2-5,TGCAGTGCTAGAGCACTAGTAGAAGAGACCCAGTACTTC,CSARALVEETQYF
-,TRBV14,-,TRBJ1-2,TGTGCCAGCAGCCAAGATTACAGGAGGTTTGATGGCTACACCTTC,CASSQDYRRFDGYTF
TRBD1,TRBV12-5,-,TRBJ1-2,TGTGCTAGTGGTTTCACTGACAGGGGGGTAAGGGGCTACACCTTC,CASGFTDRGVRGYTF
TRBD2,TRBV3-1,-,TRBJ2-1,TGTGCCAGCAGCCATGGGGCTAGCGGGGGCGCTGGCAGTGAGCAGTTCTTC,CASSHGASGGAGSEQFF
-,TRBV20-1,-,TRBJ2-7,TGCAGTGCCCGTAGGGGGATCTCCTACGAGCAGTACTTC,CSARRGISYEQYF
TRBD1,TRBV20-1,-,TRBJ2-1,TGCAAAGCGTGGGACAGGGATCGATACAATGAGCAGTTCTTC,CKAWDRDRYNEQFF
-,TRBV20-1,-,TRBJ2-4,TGCAGTGCTAGAGGAGGACGCCCGGCGCCAAACATTCAGTACTTC,CSARGGRPAPNIQYF
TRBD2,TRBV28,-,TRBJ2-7,TGTGCCAGCAGTCCGCCAAGCGGGGCGGCAAACTACGAGCAGTACTTC,CASSPPSGAANYEQYF
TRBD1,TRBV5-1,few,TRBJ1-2,TGCGCCAGCAGCTTGGGGCTGGACAGGGTCAACTATGGCTACACCTTC,CASSLGLDRVNYGYTF
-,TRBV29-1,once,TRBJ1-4,TGCAGCGTTACGACGGGAAATGAAAAACTGTTTTTT,CSVTTGNEKLFF
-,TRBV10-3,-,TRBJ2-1,TGTGCCGGCCGGGACCCGGAAGGGAATGAGCAGTTCTTC,CAGRDPEGNEQFF
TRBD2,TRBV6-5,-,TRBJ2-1,TGTGCCAGCAGTTCCCCCGGGACTAGCGGACCTTACAATGAGCAGTTCTTC,CASSSPGTSGPYNEQFF
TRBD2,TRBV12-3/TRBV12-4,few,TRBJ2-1,TGTGCCAGCAGTCCAGCGGGGGGGAACTACAATGAGCAGTTCTTC,CASSPAGGNYNEQFF
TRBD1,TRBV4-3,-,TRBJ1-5,TGCGCCAGCAGCCGGGACAGGGCGGAGGGACAGCCCCAGCATTTT,CASSRDRAEGQPQHF
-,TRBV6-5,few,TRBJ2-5,TGTGCCAGCAGTTACAACACCGCCGGGGGAACCCAGTACTTC,CASSYNTAGGTQYF
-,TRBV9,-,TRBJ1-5,TGTGCCAGCAGCCGTGAGGCAGGGATCGGCCAGCCCCAGCATTTT,CASSREAGIGQPQHF
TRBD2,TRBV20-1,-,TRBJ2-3,TGCAGTGCTAGAGGGGGAGCGGGACCCACAGATACGCAGTATTTT,CSARGGAGPTDTQYF
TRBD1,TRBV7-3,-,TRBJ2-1,TGTGCCAGCAGCTTAATCACAGGGGCTGAGCAGTTCTTC,CASSLITGAEQFF
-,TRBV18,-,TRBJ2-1,TGTGCCAGCTCACTTGACCCTACAGTGCCTGAGCAGTTCTTC,CASSLDPTVPEQFF
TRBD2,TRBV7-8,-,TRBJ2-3,TGTGCCAGCACCAACCGGCGAGCGGGGGTGACAGATACGCAGTATTTT,CASTNRRAGVTDTQYF
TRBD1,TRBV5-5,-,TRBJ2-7,TGTGCCAGCAGCTTGCCGGGACAGGAGGCCTACGAGCAGTACTTC,CASSLPGQEAYEQYF